Below, 28 T cell receptor beta chains from the same sample are listed, as sequenced in a study of healthy donors' naive CD4 and CD8 T cells. TCR libraries were built from about 500 ng of total RNA by linear amplification. TCRdb reprocessed the reads via MiXCR and lists one record per CDR3 protein. There are some 190,000 distinct CDR3 sequences in the sample; 65% to 75% occur only once, and about 2.3% lies in the top ten. The source material was naive CD4+ and CD8+ T cells sorted from blood, pooled from several donors. All receptors come from a pool of human donors in good health; the sample pools cells from several healthy donors.

V and J are TRBV6-6 and TRBJ2-7; a weak D match, TRBD1 (6 bases). Germline-derived CDR1 and CDR2 are MNHNY and SVGAGI (reference sequence). Trimming took off 0 bases at V and 7 bases at J, with 10 bases between the two ends. This CDR3 comprises 13 residues. The CDR3 DNA follows: TGTGCCAGCAGTTACTCTCCGGGGACAGAGCAGTACTTC. Protein: CASSYSPGTEQYF.

The chain joins TRBV6-5 to TRBJ2-7; D possibly corresponds to TRBD2 (5 bases). This CDR3 comprises 15 residues. CDR1 is MNHEY, CDR2 SVGAGI, per germline. Trimming shortened V by 2 bases and J by 4 bases, and 15 bases separated the two germline ends. DNA for the CDR3: TGTGCCAGCAGTTACCTGGTGCGCGGGCAATACGAGCAGTACTTC. Encoded protein: CASSYLVRGQYEQYF.

The rearrangement joins TRBV12-3 or TRBV12-4 to TRBJ2-7, with TRBD1 matching over 7 bases. V was clipped by 2 bases and J by 6 bases; unmatched bases: 4. This CDR3 spans 13 amino acids. The CDR3 sequence: CASSLWDRSEQYF. The CDR3 coding sequence is TGTGCCAGCAGTTTATGGGACAGAAGCGAGCAGTACTTC.

This chain uses TRBV20-1 with TRBJ1-1; maybe TRBD1 (6 bases). This CDR3 is 11 amino acids long. CDR1 DFQATT and CDR2 SNEGSKA come from the germline V gene (reference sequence). Deletions cut 5 bases from V and 6 bases from J, with 10 bases between. The CDR3 loop reads CSALRQAEAFF. The CDR3 DNA is TGCAGTGCTTTAAGACAGGCTGAAGCTTTCTTT.

The chain carries TRBV6-2 or TRBV6-3 and TRBJ2-1, with D hard to call. This CDR3 contains 11 residues. The V end was cut by 4 bases, the J end by 8 bases, with 6 bases between. CDR1 is MNHEY, CDR2 SVGEGT, per germline. The CDR3 sequence is CASSWLDEQFF. Here the CDR3 DNA reads TGTGCCAGCAGTTGGTTGGATGAGCAGTTCTTC.

The chain recombines TRBV5-1 with TRBJ2-3; no clear D. There are 15 residues in the CDR3. Germline V gene sequence: CDR1 SGHRS, CDR2 YFSETQ. The ends were cut back, 0 bases at V and 2 bases at J, with 10 bases in the middle. CDR3 sequence reads: CASSLEWAPTDTQYF. In DNA form, the CDR3 reads TGCGCCAGCAGCTTGGAATGGGCCCCCACAGATACGCAGTATTTT.

This clonotype came up once. The J gene is TRBJ1-1, the V gene TRBV19; D uncertain. This CDR3 has 14 residues. Germline-derived CDR1 and CDR2 are LNHDA and SQIVND (reference sequence). The V gene lost 4 bases and the J gene lost 0 bases, with 9 bases spanning the gap. CDR3 amino acids: CASSKRFMNTEAFF. The CDR3, as DNA: TGTGCCAGTAGTAAGCGATTTATGAACACTGAAGCTTTCTTT.

The chain couples TRBV15 to TRBJ2-3; 8 bases agree with TRBD1. The germline CDR1 and CDR2 sequences are LNHNV and YYDKDF (reference sequence). CDR3 size: 15 residues. J gave up 4 bases and V 1 base, and 4 bases lay outside the gene matches. The CDR3, as DNA: TGTGCCACCAGCAGAGTGAGGACAGGGCCAGATACGCAGTATTTT. As protein: CATSRVRTGPDTQYF.

As DNA, the CDR3 is TGTGCCAGTAGCCCCGGTCCTGGAGGCTATGGCTACACCTTC. Amino acids: CASSPGPGGYGYTF. V gene TRBV19 combines with J gene TRBJ1-2; D is unresolved. CDR1 is LNHDA, CDR2 SQIVND, per germline (reference sequence). The CDR3 has 14 residues. V gave up 6 bases and J gave up 4 bases, with 15 bases separating them.

The V gene is TRBV29-1, the J gene TRBJ2-5; 9 nucleotides agree with TRBD1. The CDR3 length is 12 residues. The J segment lost 4 bases and the V segment lost 5 bases, leaving 2 bases of the junction unmatched. CDR1 is SQVTM, CDR2 ANQGSEA, per germline. The chain's CDR3 is CSVRTGVETQYF. The CDR3 nucleotides are TGCAGCGTTCGGACAGGGGTAGAGACCCAGTACTTC.

The chain links TRBV6-2 or TRBV6-3 to TRBJ2-2; no clear D gene. Trimming pared 0 bases from V and 0 bases from J, leaving 14 bases between. The CDR3 has 18 residues. Germline assignment: CDR1 MNHEY and CDR2 SVGEGT. The CDR3, as DNA: TGTGCCAGCAGTTACTCGATGACTTCAACCTCGAACACCGGGGAGCTGTTTTTT. This encodes CASSYSMTSTSNTGELFF.

This chain connects TRBV18 to TRBJ1-1, with no clear D. Trimming shortened V by 2 bases and J by 1 base, and 8 bases separated the two germline ends. The CDR3 is 14 residues long. CDR1 and CDR2 (germline): KGHSH, LQKENI. The CDR3 reads CASSPDLRNTEAFF. CDR3 coding DNA: TGTGCCAGCTCACCAGACCTCCGGAACACTGAAGCTTTCTTT.

The rearrangement links TRBV30 to TRBJ2-4; TRBD1 matches at 7 bases. V was clipped by 4 bases and J by 8 bases; unmatched bases: 5. This CDR3 has 12 amino acids. Germline V gene data show CDR1 as GTSNPN and CDR2 as SVGIG (reference sequence). CDR3 region: CAWTDRADIQYF. DNA for the CDR3: TGTGCCTGGACCGACAGGGCTGACATTCAGTACTTC.

The chain joins TRBV30 to TRBJ2-5; possible D gene TRBD2, 5 bases. The CDR3 extends over 13 amino acids. Germline values: CDR1 GTSNPN, CDR2 SVGIG (reference sequence). V lost 1 base and J 2 bases, leaving 8 bases between the germline ends. CDR3 loop: CAWSEWEQETQYF. In DNA, the CDR3 is TGTGCCTGGAGTGAGTGGGAGCAAGAGACCCAGTACTTC.

The chain recombines TRBV6-2 or TRBV6-3 with TRBJ1-5; weak D call: TRBD1 (5 bases). The CDR3 length is 20 residues. CDR1 and CDR2 (germline): MNHEY, SVGEGT. The V gene lost 4 bases and the J gene lost 2 bases, with 27 bases spanning the gap. The CDR3 DNA reads as TGTGCCAGCAGTTTCACAACCCGGGACGCGGTCAACATGGGCAATCAGCCCCAGCATTTT. Protein sequence: CASSFTTRDAVNMGNQPQHF.

The rearrangement links TRBV11-2 to TRBJ1-5; D may be TRBD1 (5 bases). V dropped 7 bases and J dropped 3 bases, with 16 bases sitting between them. Germline-derived CDR1 and CDR2 are SGHAT and FQNNGV. The CDR3 length is 15 residues. The CDR3 coding sequence is TGTGCCAGCACTCCCTTCGCGGGGGACAATCAGCCCCAGCATTTT. Residues: CASTPFAGDNQPQHF.

The rearrangement uses TRBV19 and TRBJ2-3; tentatively, D is TRBD1 (5 bases). Germline V lookup: CDR1 LNHDA, CDR2 SQIVND (reference sequence). V was shortened by 4 bases and J by 4 bases, with 15 bases between the two germline ends. This CDR3 region has 15 residues. The CDR3 is CASSSLQGIPDTQYF. CDR3 nucleotide sequence: TGTGCCAGTAGTAGTCTCCAGGGTATTCCAGATACGCAGTATTTT.

V usage is TRBV4-1 and J usage is TRBJ2-7; TRBD1 might be the D (5 bases). V gave up 1 base and J gave up 5 bases, with 9 bases separating them. The CDR3 runs to 13 residues. Germline CDR1 MGHRA, CDR2 YSYEKL. The CDR3, as DNA: TGCGCCAGCAGCCAAGTCGCAGGGAACGAGCAGTACTTC. This translates into CASSQVAGNEQYF.

The V call is TRBV29-1, the J call TRBJ1-1; D gene unclear. Germline loops: CDR1 SQVTM, CDR2 ANQGSEA. Trimming stripped 0 bases from V and 1 base from J, with 12 bases between. The CDR3 extends over 15 amino acids. CDR3 sequence: CSVEEGFTRNTEAFF. The CDR3 DNA sequence: TGCAGCGTTGAAGAAGGATTCACAAGGAACACTGAAGCTTTCTTT.

V usage is TRBV5-1 and J usage is TRBJ2-7, with 7 bases lining up with TRBD1. Germline CDR1 reads SGHRS; CDR2 reads YFSETQ. The CDR3 runs 16 residues. Unmatched junction bases numbered 7, after V lost 1 base and J lost 0 bases. The CDR3 nucleotides are TGCGCCAGCAGCTTGCACAGGGGCGAGAGCTCCTACGAGCAGTACTTC. This gives the protein CASSLHRGESSYEQYF.

This sequence joins TRBV24-1 and TRBJ1-1; D gene unclear. Germline CDR1 and CDR2: KGHDR and SFDVKD. The V end lost 3 bases, the J end lost 5 bases, and 12 bases lay between the germline ends. This CDR3 has 14 amino acids. The CDR3 sequence is CATSDRGVRTEAFF. CDR3 nucleotide sequence: TGTGCCACCAGTGATCGTGGGGTTCGGACTGAAGCTTTCTTT.

The chain recombines TRBV29-1 with TRBJ2-1, with 7 bases matching TRBD1. The CDR3 has 13 amino acids. V shed 6 bases, J shed 4 bases, and the junction held 6 bases outside the gene matches. Germline V lookup: CDR1 SQVTM, CDR2 ANQGSEA. The CDR3 sequence is CSVRGGRYNEQFF. The CDR3 region has the DNA TGCAGCGTCCGAGGGGGCCGGTACAATGAGCAGTTCTTC.

The chain carries TRBV19 and TRBJ2-5; 10 nucleotides agree with TRBD2. Germline lookup yields CDR1 LNHDA and CDR2 SQIVND (reference sequence). The CDR3 is made up of 15 amino acids. V trimming: 5 bases; J trimming: 4 bases; junction bases outside the gene matches: 7. In nucleotides, the CDR3 is TGTGCCAGTAGTTTCTCGCGACTAGCGGGAGAGACCCAGTACTTC. Translating it yields CASSFSRLAGETQYF.

This clonotype was counted only a few times. The V and J genes are TRBV19 and TRBJ2-7; TRBD2 might be the D (6 bases). Germline assignment: CDR1 LNHDA and CDR2 SQIVND (reference sequence). The CDR3 sequence is 14 residues long. Trimming took 7 bases from V and 2 from J, leaving 15 bases between them. CDR3 protein: CASNPSGLPYEQYF. The CDR3 DNA is TGTGCCAGTAACCCTTCGGGACTCCCCTACGAGCAGTACTTC. The full variable domain, its missing parts supplied by reference TRBV19 and TRBJ2-7, is DGGITQSPKYLFRKEGQNVTLSCEQNLNHDAMYWYRQDPGQGLRLIYYSQIVNDFQKGDIAEGYSVSREKKESFPLTVTSAQKNPTAFYLCASNPSGLPYEQYFGPGTRLTVT.

V usage is TRBV6-5 and J usage is TRBJ2-5, with 9 bases that match TRBD1. This CDR3 region has 15 residues. The ends lost 5 bases at V and 5 bases at J; junction bases unmatched: 9. Germline CDR1 and CDR2: MNHEY and SVGAGI. In DNA form, the CDR3 reads TGTGCCAGCAGTGCCGGGACAGGGTATGGCGAGACCCAGTACTTC. As protein: CASSAGTGYGETQYF.

The chain links TRBV19 to TRBJ2-1, with 7 bases fitting TRBD2. After removal of 3 bases from V and 10 bases from J, the junction contained 12 bases not matched to a gene. This CDR3 is 15 amino acids long. In germline, CDR1 is LNHDA, CDR2 SQIVND (reference sequence). This chain's CDR3 is CASSIPIFGGGEQFF. Written as DNA, the CDR3 is TGTGCCAGTAGTATCCCGATTTTCGGGGGAGGGGAGCAGTTCTTC.

The rearrangement joins TRBV12-3 or TRBV12-4 to TRBJ2-1; possibly TRBD1 for D (6 bases). The CDR3 is 16 amino acids. With 4 bases removed from V and 0 bases from J, the gap between germline ends came to 13 bases. CDR3 sequence reads: CASSSRTGSSYNEQFF. The CDR3 DNA reads TGTGCCAGCAGTTCTCGAACAGGGAGCTCCTACAATGAGCAGTTCTTC.

The V call is TRBV5-1, the J call TRBJ2-3; D is uncertain. This CDR3 spans 13 amino acids. Germline CDR1 and CDR2: SGHRS and YFSETQ. Trimming took off 4 bases at V and 0 bases at J, with 6 bases between the two ends. The CDR3 spells CASSIGSTDTQYF. Written as DNA, the CDR3 is TGCGCCAGCAGCATCGGCAGCACAGATACGCAGTATTTT.